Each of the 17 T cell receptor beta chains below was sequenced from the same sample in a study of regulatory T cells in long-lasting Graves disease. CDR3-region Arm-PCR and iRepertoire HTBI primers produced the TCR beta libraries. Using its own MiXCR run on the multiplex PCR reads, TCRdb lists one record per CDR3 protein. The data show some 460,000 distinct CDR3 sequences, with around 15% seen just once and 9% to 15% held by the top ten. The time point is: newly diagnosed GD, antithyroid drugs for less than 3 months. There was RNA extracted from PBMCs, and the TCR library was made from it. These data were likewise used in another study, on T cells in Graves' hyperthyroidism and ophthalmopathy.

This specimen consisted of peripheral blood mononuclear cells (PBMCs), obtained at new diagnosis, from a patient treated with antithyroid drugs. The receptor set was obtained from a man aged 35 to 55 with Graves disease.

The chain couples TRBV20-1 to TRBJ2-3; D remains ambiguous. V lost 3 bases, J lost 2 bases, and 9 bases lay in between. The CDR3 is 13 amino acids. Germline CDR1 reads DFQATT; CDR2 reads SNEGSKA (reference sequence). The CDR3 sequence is CSASKAFTDTQYF. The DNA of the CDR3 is TGCAGTGCTAGTAAGGCGTTCACAGATACGCAGTATTTT.

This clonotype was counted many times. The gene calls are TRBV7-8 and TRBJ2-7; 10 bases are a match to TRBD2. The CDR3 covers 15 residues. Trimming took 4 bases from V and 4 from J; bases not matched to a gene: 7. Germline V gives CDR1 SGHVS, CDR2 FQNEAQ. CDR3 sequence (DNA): TGTGCCAGCAGCTCCCGGACTAGCGGAAAGTACGAGCAGTACTTC. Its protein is CASSSRTSGKYEQYF. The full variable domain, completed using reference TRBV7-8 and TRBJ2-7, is GAGVSQSPRYKVAKRGQDVALRCDPISGHVSLFWYQQALGQGPEFLTYFQNEAQLDKSGLPSDRFFAERPEGSVSTLKIQRTQQEDSAVYLCASSSRTSGKYEQYFGPGTRLTVT.

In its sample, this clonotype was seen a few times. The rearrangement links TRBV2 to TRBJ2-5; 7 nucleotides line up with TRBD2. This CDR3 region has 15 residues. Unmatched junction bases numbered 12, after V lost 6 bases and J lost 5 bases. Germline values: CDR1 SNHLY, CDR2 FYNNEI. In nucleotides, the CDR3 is TGTGCCAGCAGGGGCGGGGGTCAGAAGTCGGAGACCCAGTACTTC. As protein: CASRGGGQKSETQYF.

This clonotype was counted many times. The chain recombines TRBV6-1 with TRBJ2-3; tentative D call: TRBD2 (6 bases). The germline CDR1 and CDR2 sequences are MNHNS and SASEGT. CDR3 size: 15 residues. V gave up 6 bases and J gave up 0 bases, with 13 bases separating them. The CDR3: CASRPGLLSTDTQYF. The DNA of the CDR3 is TGTGCCAGCAGGCCCGGACTACTTAGCACAGATACGCAGTATTTT.

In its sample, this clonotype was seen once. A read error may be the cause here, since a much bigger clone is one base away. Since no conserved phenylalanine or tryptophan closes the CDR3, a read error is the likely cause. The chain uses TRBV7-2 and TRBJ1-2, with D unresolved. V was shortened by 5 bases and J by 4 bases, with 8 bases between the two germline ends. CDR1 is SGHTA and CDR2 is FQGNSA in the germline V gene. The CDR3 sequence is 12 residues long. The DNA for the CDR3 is TGTGCCAGCAGCCCCGACACCTATGGCTACACCCTC. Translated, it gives CASSPDTYGYTL.

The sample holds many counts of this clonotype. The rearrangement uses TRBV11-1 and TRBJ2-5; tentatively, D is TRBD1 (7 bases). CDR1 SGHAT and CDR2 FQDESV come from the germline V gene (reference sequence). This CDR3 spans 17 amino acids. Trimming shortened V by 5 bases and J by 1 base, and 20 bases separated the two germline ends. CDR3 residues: CASSLDPPGGLQETQYF. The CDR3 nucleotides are TGTGCCAGCAGCCTGGATCCTCCAGGGGGGCTCCAAGAGACCCAGTACTTC.

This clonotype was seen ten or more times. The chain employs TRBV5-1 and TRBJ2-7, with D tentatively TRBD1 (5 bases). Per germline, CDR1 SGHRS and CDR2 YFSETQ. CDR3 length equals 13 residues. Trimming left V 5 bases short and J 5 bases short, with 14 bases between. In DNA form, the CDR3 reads TGCGCCAGCAGTTTCCAGGGTTGGAACGAGCAGTACTTC. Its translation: CASSFQGWNEQYF.

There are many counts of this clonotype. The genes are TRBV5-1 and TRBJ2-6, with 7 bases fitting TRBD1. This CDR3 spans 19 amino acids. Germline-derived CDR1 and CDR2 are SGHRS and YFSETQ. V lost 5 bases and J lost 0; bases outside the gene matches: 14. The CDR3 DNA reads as TGCGCCAGCAGTTCCAGTTGGACAGGAGAAACCTCTGGGGCCAACGTCCTGACTTTC. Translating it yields CASSSSWTGETSGANVLTF.

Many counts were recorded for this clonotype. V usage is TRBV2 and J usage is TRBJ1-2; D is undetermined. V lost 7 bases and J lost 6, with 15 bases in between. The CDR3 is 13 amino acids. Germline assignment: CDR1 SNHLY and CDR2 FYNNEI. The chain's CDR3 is CASNPPGWHGYTF. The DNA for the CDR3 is TGTGCCAGCAACCCCCCGGGATGGCATGGCTACACCTTC.

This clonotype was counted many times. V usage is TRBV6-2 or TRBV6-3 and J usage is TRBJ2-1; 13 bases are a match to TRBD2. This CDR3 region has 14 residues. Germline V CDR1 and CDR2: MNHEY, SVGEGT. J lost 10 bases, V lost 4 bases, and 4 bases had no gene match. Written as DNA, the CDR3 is TGTGCCAGCAGTTTAGGACTAGCGGGAGACGAGCAGTTCTTC. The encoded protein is CASSLGLAGDEQFF.

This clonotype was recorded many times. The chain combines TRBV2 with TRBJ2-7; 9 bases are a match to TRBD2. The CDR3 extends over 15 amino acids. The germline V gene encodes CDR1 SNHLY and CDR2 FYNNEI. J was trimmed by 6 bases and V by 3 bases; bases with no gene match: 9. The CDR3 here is CASSDRGRGLGEQYF. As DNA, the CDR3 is TGTGCCAGCAGTGACCGCGGGAGGGGGCTCGGCGAGCAGTACTTC. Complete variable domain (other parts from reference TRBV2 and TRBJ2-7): EPEVTQTPSHQVTQMGQEVILRCVPISNHLYFYWYRQILGQKVEFLVSFYNNEISEKSEIFDDQFSVERPDGSNFTLKIRSTKLEDSAMYFCASSDRGRGLGEQYFGPGTRLTVT.

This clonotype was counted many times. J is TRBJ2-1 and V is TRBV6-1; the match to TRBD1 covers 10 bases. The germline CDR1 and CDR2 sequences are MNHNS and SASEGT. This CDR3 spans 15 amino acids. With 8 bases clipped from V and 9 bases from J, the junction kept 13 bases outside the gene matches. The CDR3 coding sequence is TGTGCCAGCCTTTTCGGGACAGGGGTTTCGGGTGAGCAGTTCTTC. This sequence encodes CASLFGTGVSGEQFF.

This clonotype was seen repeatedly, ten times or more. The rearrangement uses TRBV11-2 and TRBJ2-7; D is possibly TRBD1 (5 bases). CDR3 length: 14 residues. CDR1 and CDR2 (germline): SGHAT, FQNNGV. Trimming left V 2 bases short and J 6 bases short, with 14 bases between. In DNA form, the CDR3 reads TGTGCCAGCAGCTTAAGGCCAGGGCATCGCGAGCAGTACTTC. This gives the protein CASSLRPGHREQYF.

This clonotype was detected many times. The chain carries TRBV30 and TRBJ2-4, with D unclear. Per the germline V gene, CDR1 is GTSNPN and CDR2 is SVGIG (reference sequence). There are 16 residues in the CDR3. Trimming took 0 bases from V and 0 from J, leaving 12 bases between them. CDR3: CAWSVRRALAKNIQYF. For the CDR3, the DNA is TGTGCCTGGAGTGTACGGCGAGCGCTAGCCAAAAACATTCAGTACTTC.

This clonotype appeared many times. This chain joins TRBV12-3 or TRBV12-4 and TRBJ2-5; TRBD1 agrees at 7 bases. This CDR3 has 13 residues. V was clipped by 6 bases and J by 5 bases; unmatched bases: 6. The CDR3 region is CASSSSGQETQYF. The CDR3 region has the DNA TGTGCCAGCAGCTCCTCGGGACAGGAGACCCAGTACTTC.

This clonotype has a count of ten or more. This CDR3 reads CASRVTGPGGYGYTF. DNA for the CDR3: TGTGCCAGCAGGGTGACAGGGCCGGGGGGCTATGGCTACACCTTC. This chain links TRBV28 with TRBJ1-2; 7 bases map to TRBD1. There are 15 residues in the CDR3. Germline CDR1 and CDR2: MDHEN and SYDVKM. With 6 bases clipped from V and 4 bases from J, the junction kept 11 bases outside the gene matches.

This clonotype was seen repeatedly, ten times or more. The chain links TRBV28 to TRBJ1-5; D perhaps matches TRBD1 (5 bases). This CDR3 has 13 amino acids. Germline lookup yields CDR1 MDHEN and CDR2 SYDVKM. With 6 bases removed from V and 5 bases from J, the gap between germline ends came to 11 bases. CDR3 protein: CASRTAWHQPQHF. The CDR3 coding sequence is TGTGCCAGCAGGACAGCATGGCATCAGCCCCAGCATTTT.